This TCR beta chain was obtained from a study of T cell repertoires in cytomegalovirus infection. About the study: A matching HLA type, together with CMV infection, was signaled by public TCR beta signatures.

There are many counts of this clonotype. CDR3 size: 14 residues. CDR1 is MNHNS, CDR2 SASEGT, per germline. The V gene end was trimmed by 10 bases and the J gene end by 2 bases; junction bases not matched to a gene: 9. TCRdb re-derived calls from the reads in MiXCR, one entry per CDR3 protein. The sample lists hundreds of thousands of distinct CDR3 sequences, around a sixth occurring once. The receptor was derived from a human donor in good health (CMV status not recorded). Some clones in this sample may be carry-over from other donors' samples. Sequencing was done on a sample of PBMCs. The chain joins TRBV6-1 to TRBJ2-3, with TRBD2 identical over 7 bases. The CDR3 DNA reads TGTGCCACAGCGGGGAGCGGGACCACAGATACGCAGTATTTT. It yields the protein CATAGSGTTDTQYF.